Listed below are T cell receptor beta chains from one sample, sequenced in a study of blood T cell repertoires in COVID-19. Libraries were prepared by immunoSEQ multiplex PCR; TCRdb keeps only in-frame clonotypes and omits some of them. This table has around 160,000 clones, under 90% appearing once. Source material: PBMCs or T cells enriched from blood (not recorded which). The source is a woman aged 60-70 years who had recovered from COVID-19. CDR3s include the opening cysteine and the closing phenylalanine or tryptophan. The D gene is left open where the match is weak. Rows give clone size only sometimes, using once, few, many, or a class for an expanded clone.

d_call	v_call	clone_size	j_call	cdr3_aa	cdr3_nt
.	TRBV6-1	.	TRBJ1-4	CASSEMVRAEKLFF	TGTGCCAGCAGTGAAATGGTCCGAGCAGAAAAACTGTTTTTT
.	TRBV15	.	TRBJ1-1	CATSREGWYQGKLNTEAFF	TGTGCCACCAGCAGAGAGGGGTGGTATCAGGGTAAATTAAACACTGAAGCTTTCTTT
.	TRBV6-6	.	TRBJ2-7	CASSYTSVYEQYF	TGTGCCAGCAGTTACACCAGTGTCTACGAGCAGTACTTC
.	TRBV30	.	TRBJ2-3	CAWSPTGSDTQYF	TGTGCCTGGAGTCCCACAGGGTCCGATACGCAGTATTTT
.	TRBV3-1/TRBV3-2	.	TRBJ2-7	CASSQQWSSYEQYF	TGTGCCAGCAGCCAACAATGGAGCTCCTACGAGCAGTACTTC
.	TRBV7-6	many	TRBJ2-7	CASSLERSEQYF	TGTGCCAGCAGCTTAGAAAGGAGCGAGCAGTACTTC
.	TRBV20-1	.	TRBJ2-1	CSAREGHEQFF	TGCAGTGCTAGAGAGGGGCATGAGCAGTTCTTC
TRBD1	TRBV19	.	TRBJ2-7	CASSRDRVSEQYF	TGTGCCAGTAGTCGTGACAGGGTAAGCGAGCAGTACTTC
TRBD1	TRBV7-2	.	TRBJ2-7	CASSLRLTGYNEQYF	TGTGCCAGCAGCTTACGTTTGACAGGGTACAACGAGCAGTACTTC
.	TRBV11-2	once	TRBJ1-5	CASSPYPESNQPQHF	TGTGCCAGCAGCCCCTACCCCGAAAGCAATCAGCCCCAGCATTTT
.	TRBV5-1	.	TRBJ2-2	CASSLLQGLGGELFF	TGCGCCAGCAGCCTTCTACAAGGACTCGGCGGGGAGCTGTTTTTT